This is a list of T cell receptor beta chains from one sample in a study of Ad26.COV2.S vaccination and SARS-CoV-2 variants. Only in-frame clones appear in the TCRdb table, and some are missing; sequencing was by immunoSEQ multiplex PCR. The table shows fewer than 900,000 clones, with around 89% occurring only once. Specimen: peripheral blood, collected in a trial of Ad26.COV2.S vaccine versus placebo. The receptors stem from a person between 18 and 65 years old who received the Ad26.COV2.S COVID-19 vaccine or a placebo. Both conserved end residues are part of each CDR3. D genes are given only for firm matches. Clone size, where shown, is once, few, many, or a class for clones that have expanded.

cdr3_length | d_call | j_call | clone_size | v_call | cdr3_aa | cdr3_nt
15 | TRBD1 | TRBJ1-3 | . | TRBV4-2 | CASSRDRGDGNTIYF | TGTGCCAGCAGCCGAGACAGGGGAGACGGAAACACCATATATTTT
16 | TRBD2 | TRBJ2-2 | . | TRBV24-1 | CATGLAGRDGTGELFF | TGTGCCACCGGACTAGCGGGGAGGGATGGCACCGGGGAGCTGTTTTTT
16 | . | TRBJ1-1 | . | TRBV6-5 | CASSYTYSVLHTEAFF | TGTGCCAGCAGTTATACGTACAGCGTCCTCCACACTGAAGCTTTCTTT
13 | TRBD1 | TRBJ1-2 | . | TRBV3-1/TRBV3-2 | CASSRQGARGYTF | TGTGCCAGCAGCCGACAGGGGGCGCGCGGCTACACCTTC
12 | . | TRBJ1-1 | . | TRBV7-9 | CASSSAGTEAFF | TGTGCCAGCAGTTCAGCGGGCACTGAAGCTTTCTTT
13 | . | TRBJ2-3 | . | TRBV19 | CASAARGTDTQYF | TGTGCCAGTGCGGCTAGAGGCACAGATACGCAGTATTTT
16 | . | TRBJ2-2 | . | TRBV25-1 | CASSEPPSGNTGELFF | TGTGCCAGCAGTGAACCCCCGTCGGGGAACACCGGGGAGCTGTTTTTT
15 | TRBD1 | TRBJ2-1 | once | TRBV27 | CASSLLGQGIDEQFF | TGTGCCAGCAGTTTATTGGGACAGGGGATCGATGAGCAGTTCTTC
11 | . | TRBJ1-4 | . | TRBV19 | CASGLMEKLFF | TGTGCCAGTGGCTTGATGGAAAAACTGTTTTTT
13 | . | TRBJ1-6 | . | TRBV5-1 | CASSTGPSSPLHF | TGCGCCAGCAGCACCGGACCCAGTTCACCCCTCCACTTT
12 | . | TRBJ2-3 | . | TRBV27 | CASSLPDRFQYF | TGTGCCAGCAGTTTACCTGACAGGTTCCAGTATTTT
14 | . | TRBJ1-5 | . | TRBV3-1/TRBV3-2 | CASSPRTNNQPQHF | TGTGCCAGCAGCCCCAGGACAAACAATCAGCCCCAGCATTTT
14 | . | TRBJ2-7 | . | TRBV18 | CASSPPGGPYEQYF | TGTGCCAGCTCACCACCGGGGGGCCCCTACGAGCAGTACTTC